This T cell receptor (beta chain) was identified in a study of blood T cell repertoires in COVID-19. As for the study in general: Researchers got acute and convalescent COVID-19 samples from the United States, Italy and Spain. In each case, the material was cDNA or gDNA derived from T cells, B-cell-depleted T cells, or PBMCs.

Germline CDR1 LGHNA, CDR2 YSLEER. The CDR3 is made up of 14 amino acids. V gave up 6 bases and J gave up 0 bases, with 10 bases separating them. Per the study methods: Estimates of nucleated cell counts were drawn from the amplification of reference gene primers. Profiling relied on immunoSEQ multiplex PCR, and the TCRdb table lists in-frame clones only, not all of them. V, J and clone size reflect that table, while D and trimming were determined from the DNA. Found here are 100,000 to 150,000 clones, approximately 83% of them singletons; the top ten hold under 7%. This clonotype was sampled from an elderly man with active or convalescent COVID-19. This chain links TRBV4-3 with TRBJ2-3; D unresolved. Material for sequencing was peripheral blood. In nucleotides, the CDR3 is TGCGCCAGCAGTAGAGAGGCTAGCACAGATACGCAGTATTTT. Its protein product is CASSREASTDTQYF.